The 23 T cell receptor beta chains below come from one sample, sequenced in a study of vaccination and CD4 T cells after COVID-19. Treatment denoted: approximately nine-day PBMC culture with coronavirus spike peptide pools or control peptides (ViraFEST assay). Researchers used the Oncomine TCR Beta short-read assay to sequence DNA from cultured CD4+ T cells. TCRdb used MiXCR to reprocess the PCR reads, holding one entry per CDR3 protein. The sample lists 9,500 to 15,000 distinct CDR3 sequences, 35% to 45% occurring once. These TCRs' antigens remain unknown. Sequenced material: cultured CD4+ T cells from blood. The receptors were gathered from a human donor with COVID-19.

This clonotype came up a few times. The genes are TRBV21-1 and TRBJ2-1; the table's D call TRBD1 went unverified against the DNA. TRBV21-1 is an annotated pseudogene. The length of the CDR3 is 13 residues. The CDR3 DNA is TGTGCCAGCAGAAACGACCGTGGGGGGGAGCAGTTCTTC. It encodes CASRNDRGGEQFF.

The rearrangement links TRBV7-2 to TRBJ2-4; D is uncertain. Germline assignment: CDR1 SGHTA and CDR2 FQGNSA. This CDR3 is 14 amino acids long. With 0 bases removed from V and 5 bases from J, the gap between germline ends came to 8 bases. The CDR3 bases are TGTGCCAGCAGCTTAGCAGGGTCGCAAAACATTCAGTACTTC. Its protein product is CASSLAGSQNIQYF.

The chain carries TRBV19 and TRBJ2-5; perhaps TRBD1 as D (6 bases). V was cut by 1 base and J by 1 base, with 10 bases left in between. The CDR3 loop spans 15 amino acids. The germline V gene encodes CDR1 LNHDA and CDR2 SQIVND (reference sequence). As DNA, the CDR3 is TGTGCCAGTAGTATAGTGCAGGGGACCCAAGAGACCCAGTACTTC. It yields the protein CASSIVQGTQETQYF.

The chain has TRBV24-1 and TRBJ2-3; D possibly corresponds to TRBD2 (6 bases). The germline V gene has CDR1 KGHDR and CDR2 SFDVKD. V was pared by 6 bases and J by 3 bases, with 15 bases between. The CDR3 covers 15 residues. CDR3 protein: CATSWGGVGTDTQYF. In DNA, the CDR3 is TGTGCCACCAGTTGGGGCGGGGTTGGAACAGATACGCAGTATTTT.

The rearrangement uses TRBV12-3 or TRBV12-4 and TRBJ1-5; possible D gene TRBD1, 5 bases. The V gene lost 0 bases and the J gene lost 1 base, with 19 bases spanning the gap. CDR3 size: 19 residues. The CDR3 loop reads CASSLARGGGIRSNQPQHF. CDR3 in DNA: TGTGCCAGCAGTTTAGCGCGGGGCGGGGGGATTCGAAGCAATCAGCCCCAGCATTTT.

The chain links TRBV10-1 to TRBJ1-1, with D perhaps TRBD1 (5 bases). Germline-derived CDR1 and CDR2 are WNHNN and SYGVQD (reference sequence). This CDR3 contains 14 residues. Trimming removed 6 bases from V and 6 bases from J, with 17 bases in between. DNA for the CDR3: TGCGCCAGCAGGTACGACCGGGGGGGGGCTGAAGCTTTCTTT. Protein: CASRYDRGGAEAFF.

V gene TRBV7-8 combines with J gene TRBJ2-3, with 7 bases identical to TRBD2. Trimming removed 4 bases from V and 2 bases from J; junction bases left unmatched: 6. This CDR3 comprises 15 residues. Germline CDR1 reads SGHVS; CDR2 reads FQNEAQ. CDR3 sequence: CASSSSGENTDTQYF. In DNA form, the CDR3 reads TGTGCCAGCAGCTCAAGCGGGGAGAACACAGATACGCAGTATTTT.

This clonotype was seen only a few times. V gene TRBV12-3 or TRBV12-4 combines with J gene TRBJ1-5, with D possibly being TRBD1 (5 bases). The V gene lost 7 bases and the J gene lost 1 base, with 17 bases spanning the gap. The CDR3 extends over 16 amino acids. DNA for the CDR3: TGTGCCAGCAAGATTTGGGGCAGACTAAGCAATCAGCCCCAGCATTTT. This sequence encodes CASKIWGRLSNQPQHF.

The rearrangement uses TRBV6-5 and TRBJ2-5, with 9 bases aligning to TRBD2. The CDR3 totals 15 residues. Germline CDR1 MNHEY, CDR2 SVGAGI. V shed 3 bases and J 4 bases; nucleotides not matched to a gene: 6. The CDR3 here is CASSYGRGGRETQYF. The CDR3, as DNA: TGTGCCAGCAGTTATGGGCGGGGGGGCCGAGAGACCCAGTACTTC.

The chain is built from TRBV2 and TRBJ1-6; D is possibly TRBD1 (6 bases). Per the germline V gene, CDR1 is SNHLY and CDR2 is FYNNEI. The V and J ends lost 8 bases and 5 bases respectively, with 16 bases between them. This CDR3 spans 15 amino acids. Written as DNA, the CDR3 is TGTGCCAGCCGTGGGGGGGGGCAAAATAATTCACCCCTCCACTTT. As protein: CASRGGGQNNSPLHF.

This clonotype was seen a few times. The chain uses TRBV6-1 and TRBJ2-7; D remains unclear. With 6 bases removed from V and 2 bases from J, the gap between germline ends came to 11 bases. CDR3 length equals 13 residues. The germline V gene has CDR1 MNHNS and CDR2 SASEGT. DNA of the CDR3: TGTGCCAGCAGACCAATTCATACCTACGAGCAGTACTTC. As protein: CASRPIHTYEQYF.

This clonotype rates as medium-sized. The rearrangement uses TRBV2 and TRBJ1-5, with 8 bases that match TRBD1. The V segment lost 7 bases and the J segment 0 bases; nucleotides outside the gene matches: 8. Germline values: CDR1 SNHLY, CDR2 FYNNEI. This CDR3 spans 16 amino acids. CDR3 region: CASMGRQGHSNQPQHF. As DNA, the CDR3 is TGTGCCAGCATGGGAAGACAGGGGCATAGCAATCAGCCCCAGCATTTT.

The chain joins TRBV15 to TRBJ2-5; weak D call: TRBD1 (6 bases). The germline gives CDR1 LNHNV, CDR2 YYDKDF (reference sequence). Trimming removed 1 base at V and 5 bases at J, with 17 bases between. The CDR3 runs to 16 residues. CDR3 bases: TGTGCCACCAGCAGAGGGGGTTGGACAGAGAGTGAGACCCAGTACTTC. Its translation is CATSRGGWTESETQYF.

The chain carries TRBV10-3 and TRBJ1-2, with a possible D match to TRBD1 (6 bases). Trimming cost V 11 bases and J 4 bases, with 17 bases left between them. The CDR3 contains 13 residues. Germline lookup yields CDR1 ENHRY and CDR2 SYGVKD. CDR3 nucleotides: TGTGCCGCGACACAGGGAGGTCTCTATGGCTACACCTTC. As protein: CAATQGGLYGYTF.

There are a few counts of this clonotype. V is TRBV21-1 and J is TRBJ2-7; the D call of TRBD1 is as the table states it, not checked on the DNA. TRBV21-1 is a pseudogene locus. The CDR3 is 16 amino acids. CDR3 region: CASSNTGQGITYEQYF. In nucleotides, the CDR3 is TGTGCCAGCAGCAATACCGGACAGGGCATTACCTACGAGCAGTACTTC.

The V and J genes are TRBV25-1 and TRBJ2-1, with D perhaps assigned TRBD1 or TRBD2 (5 bases each). Per the germline V gene, CDR1 is MGHDK and CDR2 is SYGVNS. The CDR3 loop spans 11 amino acids. The V gene lost 9 bases and the J gene lost 7 bases, with 10 bases spanning the gap. The CDR3 loop is CASLGVNEQFF. Written as DNA, the CDR3 is TGTGCCAGTTTGGGGGTTAATGAGCAGTTCTTC.

The rearrangement joins TRBV11-2 to TRBJ1-2, with 8 bases lining up with TRBD1. V shed 5 bases, J shed 7 bases, and the junction held 12 bases outside the gene matches. The CDR3 totals 15 residues. The V gene's germline CDR1 is SGHAT and CDR2 FQNNGV. The chain's CDR3 is CASSLDRAPGRGYTF. CDR3 sequence (DNA): TGTGCCAGCAGCCTGGACAGGGCCCCGGGTCGTGGCTACACCTTC.

The chain links TRBV20-1 to TRBJ2-7; the D gene is possibly TRBD2 (6 bases). Germline lookup yields CDR1 DFQATT and CDR2 SNEGSKA (reference sequence). CDR3 size: 14 residues. Trimming took off 1 base at V and 4 bases at J, with 14 bases between the two ends. In nucleotides, the CDR3 is TGCAGTGCTAGAGGGGTTGGAGGGGTGTACGAGCAGTACTTC. Protein sequence: CSARGVGGVYEQYF.

J is TRBJ2-3 and V is TRBV7-3; tentative D call: TRBD2 (6 bases). CDR1 is SGHTA and CDR2 is FQGTGA in the germline V gene. The V end was cut by 5 bases, the J end by 6 bases, with 12 bases between. This CDR3 contains 13 residues. CDR3: CASSQAGTDTQYF. As DNA, the CDR3 is TGTGCCAGCAGCCAGGCGGGGACGGATACGCAGTATTTT.

The chain carries TRBV10-3 and TRBJ1-2, with 8 bases matching TRBD1. The junction had 13 bases not matched to a gene; V was cut back by 4 bases and J by 3 bases. CDR3 length equals 17 residues. Germline V CDR1 and CDR2: ENHRY, SYGVKD. CDR3 sequence reads: CAISGRTGHQGDYGYTF. CDR3 nucleotides: TGTGCCATCAGTGGGAGGACAGGGCATCAGGGCGACTATGGCTACACCTTC.

This rearrangement joins TRBV2 to TRBJ2-5, with a possible D match to TRBD1 (5 bases). The V end lost 7 bases, the J end lost 4 bases, and 13 bases lay between the germline ends. The CDR3 is 13 residues long. In germline, CDR1 is SNHLY, CDR2 FYNNEI. The CDR3 DNA sequence: TGTGCCAGCATAGAGGACAAGAGAGAGACCCAGTACTTC. Its translation is CASIEDKRETQYF. Combining the CDR3 with reference TRBV2 and TRBJ2-5 gives the whole variable domain EPEVTQTPSHQVTQMGQEVILRCVPISNHLYFYWYRQILGQKVEFLVSFYNNEISEKSEIFDDQFSVERPDGSNFTLKIRSTKLEDSAMYFCASIEDKRETQYFGPGTRLLVL.

J is TRBJ2-2 and V is TRBV6-1; D is perhaps TRBD1 (6 bases). V shed 6 bases and J shed 1 base, with 12 bases lying between them. Germline V gene sequence: CDR1 MNHNS, CDR2 SASEGT. CDR3 length: 15 residues. The CDR3 DNA reads TGTGCCAGCAGCCCCCAGACAGGGAACACCGGGGAGCTGTTTTTT. Encoded protein: CASSPQTGNTGELFF.

CDR3: CASSQQRQGETQYF. The CDR3 bases are TGTGCCAGCAGCCAGCAGCGACAGGGGGAGACCCAGTACTTC. The chain recombines TRBV5-6 with TRBJ2-5, with 8 bases aligning to TRBD1. Germline V gene sequence: CDR1 SGHDT, CDR2 YYEEEE. CDR3 length equals 14 residues. The V gene end was trimmed by 4 bases and the J gene end by 5 bases; junction bases not matched to a gene: 7. Full variable domain (remainder filled in from reference TRBV5-6 and TRBJ2-5): DAGVTQSPTHLIKTRGQQVTLRCSPKSGHDTVSWYQQALGQGPQFIFQYYEEEERQRGNFPDRFSGHQFPNYSSELNVNALLLGDSALYLCASSQQRQGETQYFGPGTRLLVL.